This T cell receptor (beta chain) is from a study of human T cells and chemical hapten exposure. Time point described: patch test 2, 6 weeks after DPC sensitization. Treatment here: therapeutic diphenylcyclopropenone sensitization with weekly scalp DPC. Comments on this clonotype: The antigen remains undetermined.

Study-wide results and limits: High-frequency TCRs, those above 1 in 1000, stayed the same after DPC sensitization.

TCRdb analysed the RACE reads with MiXCR anew, one entry per CDR3 protein. The sample shows about 400,000 distinct CDR3 sequences, around 6% of them seen only once. The sequencing here drew on whole blood, taken in connection with sensitization to the hapten diphenylcyclopropenone (DPC). The sequence was collected from a woman under 30 with alopecia areata. Some clones in this sample may be carry-over from other donors' samples.

The DNA of the CDR3 is TGTGCCAGCAGCTTAGGCGAGGGTTTAGATGGAAACACCATATATTTT. It is translated as CASSLGEGLDGNTIYF. The chain is built from TRBV7-2 and TRBJ1-3; D is undetermined. V was pared by 1 base and J by 3 bases, with 13 bases between. The germline gives CDR1 SGHTA, CDR2 FQGNSA. The length of the CDR3 is 16 residues.